This T cell receptor beta chain originates from a study of shared clonotypes between healthy human individuals. Selected positively for CCR7 and CD45RO-negative, naive CD8 cells excluded terminally differentiated effector memory CD45RA+ cells. Libraries were prepared by immunoSEQ multiplex PCR; TCRdb keeps only in-frame clonotypes and omits some of them. The table shows millions of clones, with roughly 95% occurring only once. CDR1 is LNHNV and CDR2 is YYDKDF in the germline V gene (reference sequence). The CDR3 runs to 17 residues. Between the trimmed V and J ends, which lost 0 bases and 3 bases, there was a span of 17 bases.

Sequenced sample: naive CD8+ T cells sorted from blood. The chain has TRBV15 and TRBJ1-2, with no clear D. This receptor was identified in a man younger than 35 in good health. The CDR3 loop is CATSRDPGALSHYGYTF. In DNA, the CDR3 is TGTGCCACCAGCAGAGATCCAGGTGCTCTTTCCCACTATGGCTACACCTTC.